The source of this T cell receptor beta chain is a study of cytomegalovirus exposure and HLA in healthy donors. About the research overall: Genotyping of more than 300 donors showed that approximately 83% belonged to the Caucasian-associated ancestry cluster.

This CDR3 contains 14 residues. Germline-derived CDR1 and CDR2 are SGHTA and FQGNSA. Trimming shortened V by 4 bases and J by 2 bases, and 12 bases separated the two germline ends. Study conclusions and caveats: Rarity characterized most TCR sequences, yet some public TCRs appeared in many donors. A later analysis linked a missense DCLRE1C variant to TCR beta V- and J-gene trimming.

This PCR relied on a set of 60 Vbeta primers and 13 Jbeta primers. Some clones are missing from TCRdb's copy, which holds only in-frame ones; the method was immunoSEQ multiplex PCR. This table has some 160,000 clones, 82% appearing once. Points on this clone: Antigen: not known.

The source of this sequence is a male donor in good health and CMV-seropositive. Input material: PBMCs. J is TRBJ2-7 and V is TRBV7-2, with D hard to call. CDR3 coding DNA: TGTGCCAGCAGCTCAACGACTCTTCCCTACGAGCAGTACTTC. Its translation: CASSSTTLPYEQYF.